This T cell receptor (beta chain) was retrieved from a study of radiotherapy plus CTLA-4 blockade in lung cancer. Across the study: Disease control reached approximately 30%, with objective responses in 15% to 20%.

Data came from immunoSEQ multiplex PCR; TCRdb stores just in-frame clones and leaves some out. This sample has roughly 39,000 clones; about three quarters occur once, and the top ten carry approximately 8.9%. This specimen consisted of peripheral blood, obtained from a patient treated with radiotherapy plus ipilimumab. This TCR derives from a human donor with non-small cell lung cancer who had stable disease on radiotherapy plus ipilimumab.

The DNA of the CDR3 is TGTGCCAGCAGCTTTGGACAGACTAACTATGGCTACACCTTC. Its translation: CASSFGQTNYGYTF. The rearrangement joins TRBV7-8 to TRBJ1-2, with a possible D match to TRBD1 (6 bases). CDR3 length: 14 amino acids. Trimming left V 3 bases short and J 0 bases short, with 8 bases between. Germline CDR1 is SGHVS and CDR2 is FQNEAQ.